These T cell receptor beta chains were read from a single sample in a study of cytomegalovirus exposure and HLA in healthy donors. Libraries were prepared by immunoSEQ multiplex PCR; TCRdb keeps only in-frame clonotypes and omits some of them. This table holds 80,000 to 95,000 clones, under 95% found once. The sequenced sample consisted of PBMCs. These receptors originate from a woman aged 25 to 39 in good health and CMV-seropositive. The CDR3 runs from the conserved cysteine through the conserved F or W. D genes are given only for firm matches. Size tells how often a clone was seen (once, few, many) or the class of an expanded clone, and some rows leave it out.

clone size: NA
CDR3 length: 13
J gene: TRBJ2-3
V gene: TRBV30
D gene: NA
CDR3 DNA: TGTGCCTGGAGTCGACTGGACACAGATACGCAGTATTTT
CDR3 protein: CAWSRLDTDTQYF

clone size: NA
CDR3 length: 16
J gene: TRBJ2-7
V gene: TRBV7-9
D gene: TRBD2
CDR3 DNA: TGTGCCAGCAGCTTAGCTAGCGGGGTGAGCTCCTACGAGCAGTACTTC
CDR3 protein: CASSLASGVSSYEQYF

clone size: NA
CDR3 length: 15
J gene: TRBJ2-7
V gene: TRBV19
D gene: TRBD2
CDR3 DNA: TGTGCCAGTAGTATATACCGGGAGGCCTCCTACGAGCAGTACTTC
CDR3 protein: CASSIYREASYEQYF

clone size: once
CDR3 length: 16
J gene: TRBJ1-1
V gene: TRBV7-9
D gene: NA
CDR3 DNA: TGTGCCAGCAGGAAAGGAGGGGAAGTTCGTTTCACTGAAGCTTTCTTT
CDR3 protein: CASRKGGEVRFTEAFF

clone size: NA
CDR3 length: 15
J gene: TRBJ1-3
V gene: TRBV5-6
D gene: TRBD1
CDR3 DNA: TGTGCCAGCAGCAAGACAGGGCGTTCTGGAAACACCATATATTTT
CDR3 protein: CASSKTGRSGNTIYF

clone size: NA
CDR3 length: 12
J gene: TRBJ2-1
V gene: TRBV14
D gene: NA
CDR3 DNA: TGTGCCAGCAGCCAAGATTTCGGGGAGCAGTTCTTC
CDR3 protein: CASSQDFGEQFF

clone size: NA
CDR3 length: 12
J gene: TRBJ2-1
V gene: TRBV5-4
D gene: NA
CDR3 DNA: TGTGCCAGCAGCTTGGGGCACGGGGAGCAGTTCTTC
CDR3 protein: CASSLGHGEQFF

clone size: NA
CDR3 length: 15
J gene: TRBJ1-1
V gene: TRBV28
D gene: NA
CDR3 DNA: TGTGCCAGCAGTCCCACGGGGTTAGGTAACACTGAAGCTTTCTTT
CDR3 protein: CASSPTGLGNTEAFF

clone size: few
CDR3 length: 13
J gene: TRBJ1-4
V gene: TRBV2
D gene: NA
CDR3 DNA: TGTGCCAGCAGCGGACAGAGGAATGAAAAACTGTTTTTT
CDR3 protein: CASSGQRNEKLFF

clone size: NA
CDR3 length: 13
J gene: TRBJ2-3
V gene: TRBV30
D gene: NA
CDR3 DNA: TGTGCCTGGAGTGGGGCCTTTAGTGATACGCAGTATTTT
CDR3 protein: CAWSGAFSDTQYF

clone size: NA
CDR3 length: 11
J gene: TRBJ2-1
V gene: TRBV19
D gene: TRBD1
CDR3 DNA: TGTGCCAGTCTGGACAGGGATGAGCAGTTCTTC
CDR3 protein: CASLDRDEQFF

clone size: NA
CDR3 length: 15
J gene: TRBJ2-5
V gene: TRBV11-3
D gene: NA
CDR3 DNA: TGTGCCAGCAGCGAAACAGGGCCGGCAGGGGAGACCCAGTACTTC
CDR3 protein: CASSETGPAGETQYF

clone size: NA
CDR3 length: 13
J gene: TRBJ2-3
V gene: TRBV21-1
D gene: NA
CDR3 DNA: TGTGCCAGCATCCCTGCACGCGCAGATACGCAGTATTTT
CDR3 protein: CASIPARADTQYF

clone size: NA
CDR3 length: 15
J gene: TRBJ2-3
V gene: TRBV28
D gene: NA
CDR3 DNA: TGTGCCAGCAGAAGGCGGGACCTAAGCACAGATACGCAGTATTTT
CDR3 protein: CASRRRDLSTDTQYF

clone size: NA
CDR3 length: 16
J gene: TRBJ2-3
V gene: TRBV7-2
D gene: TRBD2
CDR3 DNA: TGTGCCAGCAGCGTCGGACTAGCGGGAGCAACAGATACGCAGTATTTT
CDR3 protein: CASSVGLAGATDTQYF

clone size: NA
CDR3 length: 16
J gene: TRBJ1-5
V gene: TRBV7-9
D gene: NA
CDR3 DNA: TGTGCCAGCAGCTTAGCGTTAGGACACCAGAATCAGCCCCAGCATTTT
CDR3 protein: CASSLALGHQNQPQHF

clone size: NA
CDR3 length: 14
J gene: TRBJ1-1
V gene: TRBV7-2
D gene: TRBD1
CDR3 DNA: TGTGCCAGCAGCCGGGACAGGGCTGGCACTGAAGCTTTCTTT
CDR3 protein: CASSRDRAGTEAFF

clone size: few
CDR3 length: 11
J gene: TRBJ1-2
V gene: TRBV6-1
D gene: NA
CDR3 DNA: TGTGCCAGCAACCAGGGGCACGGCTACACCTTC
CDR3 protein: CASNQGHGYTF

clone size: NA
CDR3 length: 14
J gene: TRBJ2-2
V gene: TRBV10-1
D gene: NA
CDR3 DNA: TGCGCCAGCAGTGGACCTAGACAGCCCGGGGAGCTGTTTTTT
CDR3 protein: CASSGPRQPGELFF

clone size: NA
CDR3 length: 13
J gene: TRBJ2-4
V gene: TRBV30
D gene: TRBD2
CDR3 DNA: TGTGCCTGGAGTGTAGGTCTAGCGGGAGTTCAGTACTTC
CDR3 protein: CAWSVGLAGVQYF

clone size: NA
CDR3 length: 15
J gene: TRBJ1-2
V gene: TRBV28
D gene: TRBD1
CDR3 DNA: TGTGCCAGCAGTTCCCCCCGACAGGGATTAGGTGGCTACACCTTC
CDR3 protein: CASSSPRQGLGGYTF

clone size: once
CDR3 length: 13
J gene: TRBJ1-2
V gene: TRBV5-1
D gene: TRBD1
CDR3 DNA: TGCGCCAGCAGCTTGACAGGGGAGTATGGCTACACCTTC
CDR3 protein: CASSLTGEYGYTF

clone size: NA
CDR3 length: 14
J gene: TRBJ1-2
V gene: TRBV7-8
D gene: TRBD1
CDR3 DNA: TGTGCCAGCAGGCCCGACAGGGTTAGCTATGGCTACACCTTC
CDR3 protein: CASRPDRVSYGYTF

clone size: NA
CDR3 length: 17
J gene: TRBJ1-4
V gene: TRBV7-8
D gene: TRBD1
CDR3 DNA: TGTGCCAGCAGCGAACAATCACCGGGACAGGGGAGCGAAAAACTGTTTTTT
CDR3 protein: CASSEQSPGQGSEKLFF

clone size: NA
CDR3 length: 19
J gene: TRBJ2-7
V gene: TRBV5-1
D gene: TRBD2
CDR3 DNA: TGCGCCAGCAGCTTTGCCAGCAGGGGCTCCGGGACTAGCGGCTACGAGCAGTACTTC
CDR3 protein: CASSFASRGSGTSGYEQYF

clone size: NA
CDR3 length: 17
J gene: TRBJ2-6
V gene: TRBV5-1
D gene: TRBD1
CDR3 DNA: TGCGCCAGCAGCGCGAACAGGGGTAGCTCTGGGGCCAACGTCCTGACTTTC
CDR3 protein: CASSANRGSSGANVLTF

clone size: NA
CDR3 length: 15
J gene: TRBJ1-4
V gene: TRBV18
D gene: TRBD1
CDR3 DNA: TGTGCCAGCTCACCGCCGGGACAGCTTAATGAAAAACTGTTTTTT
CDR3 protein: CASSPPGQLNEKLFF

clone size: NA
CDR3 length: 15
J gene: TRBJ1-1
V gene: TRBV11-2
D gene: NA
CDR3 DNA: TGTGCCAGCAGCTTAGCCTCCGACAGAGTCACTGAAGCTTTCTTT
CDR3 protein: CASSLASDRVTEAFF

clone size: once
CDR3 length: 15
J gene: TRBJ2-3
V gene: TRBV6-4
D gene: NA
CDR3 DNA: TGTGCCAGCAGGCTCCAGGGACTGATCACAGATACGCAGTATTTT
CDR3 protein: CASRLQGLITDTQYF

clone size: NA
CDR3 length: 17
J gene: TRBJ2-6
V gene: TRBV2
D gene: NA
CDR3 DNA: TGTGCCAGCAGTGAATATAGACGGGGAACTGGGGCCAACGTCCTGACTTTC
CDR3 protein: CASSEYRRGTGANVLTF

clone size: NA
CDR3 length: 14
J gene: TRBJ2-7
V gene: TRBV30
D gene: TRBD2
CDR3 DNA: TGTGCCTGGACTAGCGGGAGAATCTCCTACGAGCAGTACTTC
CDR3 protein: CAWTSGRISYEQYF

clone size: NA
CDR3 length: 13
J gene: TRBJ2-7
V gene: TRBV6-5
D gene: TRBD1
CDR3 DNA: TGTGCCACCAAAAGACAGGGGCTATACGAGCAGTACTTC
CDR3 protein: CATKRQGLYEQYF

clone size: NA
CDR3 length: 16
J gene: TRBJ2-7
V gene: TRBV4-3
D gene: NA
CDR3 DNA: TGCGCCAGCAGCCAAGATTTCGGGGCAGGGAGGTACGAGCAGTACTTC
CDR3 protein: CASSQDFGAGRYEQYF

clone size: NA
CDR3 length: 15
J gene: TRBJ2-3
V gene: TRBV4-2
D gene: NA
CDR3 DNA: TGTGCCAGCAGCCCCGCTTTAGACTTCACAGATACGCAGTATTTT
CDR3 protein: CASSPALDFTDTQYF

clone size: once
CDR3 length: 15
J gene: TRBJ2-5
V gene: TRBV6-1
D gene: TRBD1
CDR3 DNA: TGTGCCAGCAAGGGACAGGGGTTGGGGGAGGAGACCCAGTACTTC
CDR3 protein: CASKGQGLGEETQYF

clone size: NA
CDR3 length: 16
J gene: TRBJ2-5
V gene: TRBV7-2
D gene: NA
CDR3 DNA: TGTGCCAGCAGCTTACTAAGTAGGAGGTTTCAAGAGACCCAGTACTTC
CDR3 protein: CASSLLSRRFQETQYF

clone size: NA
CDR3 length: 14
J gene: TRBJ1-5
V gene: TRBV7-9
D gene: NA
CDR3 DNA: TGTGCCAGCAGCGCAGGGAGGGACAATCAGCCCCAGCATTTT
CDR3 protein: CASSAGRDNQPQHF

clone size: NA
CDR3 length: 15
J gene: TRBJ2-7
V gene: TRBV15
D gene: TRBD2
CDR3 DNA: TGTGCCACCAGCAGATCTAGCGGGGCCGACTACGAGCAGTACTTC
CDR3 protein: CATSRSSGADYEQYF

clone size: few
CDR3 length: 14
J gene: TRBJ1-1
V gene: TRBV28
D gene: NA
CDR3 DNA: TGTGCCAGCAGTTTGGGACGGGACACTCGGATCGCTTTCTTT
CDR3 protein: CASSLGRDTRIAFF

clone size: NA
CDR3 length: 16
J gene: TRBJ2-1
V gene: TRBV4-1
D gene: TRBD1
CDR3 DNA: TGCGCCAGCAACCTGGGACAGGGGACCTCCTACAATGAGCAGTTCTTC
CDR3 protein: CASNLGQGTSYNEQFF

clone size: NA
CDR3 length: 17
J gene: TRBJ2-4
V gene: TRBV9
D gene: TRBD2
CDR3 DNA: TGTGCCAGCAGCCCGGGGGCGGGAGGTCGGACCAAAAACATTCAGTACTTC
CDR3 protein: CASSPGAGGRTKNIQYF

clone size: once
CDR3 length: 11
J gene: TRBJ2-1
V gene: TRBV29-1
D gene: TRBD2
CDR3 DNA: TGCAGCGCCCCGGGACTAGACGAGCAGTTCTTC
CDR3 protein: CSAPGLDEQFF

clone size: NA
CDR3 length: 13
J gene: TRBJ2-2
V gene: TRBV19
D gene: NA
CDR3 DNA: TGTGCCAGTAGTATGGGACTCGTCGGGGAGCTGTTTTTT
CDR3 protein: CASSMGLVGELFF

clone size: NA
CDR3 length: 14
J gene: TRBJ2-7
V gene: TRBV4-1
D gene: NA
CDR3 DNA: TGCGCCAGCAGCCAAGATTTTGGAGCGCCCAAGCAGTACTTC
CDR3 protein: CASSQDFGAPKQYF